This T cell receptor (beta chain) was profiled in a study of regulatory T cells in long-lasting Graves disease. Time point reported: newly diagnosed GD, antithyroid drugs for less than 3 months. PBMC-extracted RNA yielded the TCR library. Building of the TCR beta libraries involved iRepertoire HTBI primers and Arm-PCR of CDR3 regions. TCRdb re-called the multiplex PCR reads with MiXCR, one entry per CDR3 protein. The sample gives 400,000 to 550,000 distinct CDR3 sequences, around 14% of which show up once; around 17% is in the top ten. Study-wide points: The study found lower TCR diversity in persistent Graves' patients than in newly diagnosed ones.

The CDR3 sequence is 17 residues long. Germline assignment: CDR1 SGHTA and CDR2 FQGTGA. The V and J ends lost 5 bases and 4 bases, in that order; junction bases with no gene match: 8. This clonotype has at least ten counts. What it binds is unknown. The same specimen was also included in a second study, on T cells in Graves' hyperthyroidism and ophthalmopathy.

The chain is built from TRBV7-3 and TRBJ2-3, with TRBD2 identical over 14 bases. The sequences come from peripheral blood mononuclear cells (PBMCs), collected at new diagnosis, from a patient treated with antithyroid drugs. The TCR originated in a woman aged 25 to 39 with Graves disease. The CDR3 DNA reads TGTGCCAGCAGCCAAATGCCGGGACTAGCGGGAGCAGATACGCAGTATTTT. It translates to CASSQMPGLAGADTQYF. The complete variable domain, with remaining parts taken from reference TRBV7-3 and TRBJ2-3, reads GAGVSQTPSNKVTEKGKYVELRCDPISGHTALYWYRQSLGQGPEFLIYFQGTGAADDSGLPNDRFFAVRPEGSVSTLKIQRTERGDSAVYLCASSQMPGLAGADTQYFGPGTRLTVL.